The 27 T cell receptor beta chains presented below share a single source sample, sequenced in a study of glioma-infiltrating T cells (dated by TCRdb to about 2016). Reads for this sample came from an Illumina MiSeq. TCR alpha and beta CDR3 regions were amplified with the iRepertoire nested amplicon-rescue multiplex PCR (arm-PCR) platform from RNA. Clones were called with MiXCR by TCRdb after fastp trimmed the public reads at Q25, and only in-frame beta chains were retained. Each entry merges the rows of one CDR3 protein and shows their most common DNA and genes. This sample holds roughly 100,000 distinct CDR3 sequences; approximately 28% were observed only once. The leading ten clones occupy about 40% of the sample. Sequenced input: glioma tissue, nonneoplastic brain tissue, or PBMCs (not recorded which). The receptors stem from a human donor with low-grade glioma or glioblastoma, undergoing nonglioma brain surgery, or in good health (not recorded which).

This clonotype was observed a handful of times. V is TRBV20-1 and J is TRBJ2-1, with 7 bases identical to TRBD2. The trim removed 4 bases at V and 5 bases at J, leaving 11 bases unmatched. This CDR3 contains 15 residues. Germline V gene sequence: CDR1 DFQATT, CDR2 SNEGSKA (reference sequence). The CDR3: CSATLGSGPDNEQFF. CDR3 bases: TGCAGTGCTACTCTGGGTAGCGGGCCCGACAATGAGCAGTTCTTC.

As for this clonotype: Relative to the germline gene, one junction end is altered; a read error may explain this. The rearrangement uses TRBV7-2 and TRBJ2-7; 7 bases fit TRBD1. CDR1 SGHTA and CDR2 FQGNSA come from the germline V gene. This CDR3 has 15 residues. The CDR3 sequence: CAGSLAGGQSYEQCF. In nucleotides, the CDR3 is TGTGCCGGCAGCTTAGCAGGGGGTCAGTCCTACGAGCAGTGCTTC.

As regards this clonotype: This may be a read error, as it is one base from a much larger clone. This sequence joins TRBV4-2 and TRBJ2-5, with 9 nucleotides matching TRBD1. CDR1 LGHNA and CDR2 YNFKEQ come from the germline V gene. The CDR3 consists of 17 residues. CDR3 DNA sequence: TGTGCCAACAGCTTAACCGGGACAGGGCGCTCGACGGAGACCCAGTACTTC. Amino acid sequence: CANSLTGTGRSTETQYF.

The count of this clonotype is one. Sequence at one end of the junction differs from germline and may be a read error. The chain combines TRBV7-2 with TRBJ2-3, with 10 nucleotides matching TRBD2. Germline V CDR1 and CDR2: SGHTA, FQGNSA. The CDR3 runs to 17 residues. The DNA for the CDR3 is TGTGCCATCAGCTTAGGCATACTAGCGGGGTTAAAAGATACGCAGTATTTT. It codes for CAISLGILAGLKDTQYF. The complete variable domain, with remaining parts taken from reference TRBV7-2 and TRBJ2-3, reads GAGVSQSPSNKVTEKGKDVELRCDPISGHTALYWYRQSLGQGLEFLIYFQGNSAPDKSGLPSDRFSAERTGGSVSTLTIQRTQQEDSAVYLCAISLGILAGLKDTQYFGPGTRLTVL.

A note on this clonotype: A much larger clone is a single base away; this may be a read error. The chain is built from TRBV15 and TRBJ1-1; D gene uncertain. There are 14 residues in the CDR3. With 1 base removed from V and 1 base from J, the gap between germline ends came to 7 bases. The germline CDR1 and CDR2 sequences are LNHNV and YYDKDF (reference sequence). CDR3 DNA: TGTGCCACCAGCAGAGTTCGGAGGAACACTGAAGCTTTCTTT. Amino acids: CATSRVRRNTEAFF.

Of note for this clonotype: A much larger clone differs from this one at a single base, so this may be a read error. The genes are TRBV6-1 and TRBJ2-4; D unresolved. This CDR3 is 12 amino acids long. V was clipped by 5 bases and J by 5 bases, with 7 bases between them. Germline CDR1 is MNHNS and CDR2 is SASEGT. CDR3 coding DNA: TGTGCCAGCAGTCGGTGGGAAAACATTCAGTACTTC. Translated: CASSRWENIQYF.

At least ten counts were recorded for this clonotype. The V gene is TRBV19, the J gene TRBJ2-3; D is unresolved. This CDR3 contains 13 residues. The V end lost 10 bases, the J end lost 2 bases, and 13 bases lay between the germline ends. Germline V gene data show CDR1 as LNHDA and CDR2 as SQIVND (reference sequence). CDR3: CATSEILTDTQYF. The CDR3 nucleotides are TGTGCCACGTCTGAAATACTCACAGATACGCAGTATTTT.

This clonotype showed up many times. This chain links TRBV6-2 or TRBV6-3 with TRBJ2-7; the D call may be TRBD1 or TRBD2 (7 bases each). The CDR3 runs to 17 residues. Between the trimmed V and J ends, which lost 0 bases and 0 bases, there was a span of 15 bases. Germline values: CDR1 MNHEY, CDR2 SVGEGT. In DNA, the CDR3 is TGTGCCAGCAGTTACTCGGGGAGGGGGCGAGTCTCCTACGAGCAGTACTTC. Its protein product is CASSYSGRGRVSYEQYF.

This clonotype was detected ten times or more. The DNA for the CDR3 is TGTGCCAGCAGTGAACAGCGGGGGGCAGGGAATGAGCAGTTCTTC. Residues: CASSEQRGAGNEQFF. The chain recombines TRBV2 with TRBJ2-1; 9 bases agree with TRBD2. Germline lookup yields CDR1 SNHLY and CDR2 FYNNEI. V was clipped by 2 bases and J by 7 bases; unmatched bases: 6. CDR3 length: 15 residues.

This clonotype has a count of ten or more. V and J are TRBV28 and TRBJ2-7, with a tentative D call TRBD1 (5 bases). The V gene lost 7 bases and the J gene lost 5 bases, with 9 bases spanning the gap. This CDR3 is built from 11 residues. Germline V gene lookup returns CDR1 MDHEN and CDR2 SYDVKM. The CDR3 loop reads CASTRVHEQYF. The CDR3 DNA follows: TGTGCCAGCACCAGGGTCCACGAGCAGTACTTC.

This clonotype has a count of ten or more. This sequence joins TRBV6-1 and TRBJ1-3; D is possibly TRBD1 (5 bases). Trimming pared 9 bases from V and 8 bases from J, leaving 17 bases between. CDR3 length equals 13 residues. Per germline, CDR1 MNHNS and CDR2 SASEGT. This chain's CDR3 is CASSAGVGDTIYF. CDR3 nucleotide sequence: TGTGCCAGTAGCGCGGGGGTAGGAGACACCATATATTTT.

This clonotype was observed at least ten times. The rearrangement joins TRBV6-1 to TRBJ2-7; 7 nucleotides agree with TRBD1. V trimming: 3 bases; J trimming: 3 bases; junction bases outside the gene matches: 11. The germline V gene encodes CDR1 MNHNS and CDR2 SASEGT. CDR3 length: 16 amino acids. CDR3 DNA: TGTGCCAGCAGTGACCCCGGGACAGTGGTGCACTACGAGCAGTACTTC. Translated, it gives CASSDPGTVVHYEQYF.

A word on this clonotype: Given a much more abundant clone one base away, this may be a read error. J is TRBJ1-2 and V is TRBV24-1, with no clear D. The CDR3 totals 13 residues. Trimming shortened V by 3 bases and J by 9 bases, and 13 bases separated the two germline ends. Germline V gives CDR1 KGHDR, CDR2 SFDVKD. CDR3: CATSDIVLSSYTF. CDR3 in DNA: TGTGCCACCAGTGATATCGTCCTAAGTAGCTACACCTTC.

This clonotype has ten or more counts. The chain couples TRBV20-1 to TRBJ1-2; D not certain. Germline V gene data show CDR1 as DFQATT and CDR2 as SNEGSKA (reference sequence). This CDR3 contains 9 residues. In DNA form, the CDR3 reads TGCAGCCTTTTGGAGGGCTACACCTTC. This sequence encodes CSLLEGYTF.

The V and J genes are TRBV7-2 and TRBJ1-6; D is unresolved. This CDR3 is 15 amino acids long. V shed 8 bases and J shed 12 bases, with 23 bases lying between them. Germline V gene data show CDR1 as SGHTA and CDR2 as FQGNSA. The CDR3 region has the DNA TGTGCCAGCGGGTTGAACGGGATAAGGCAATTACCCCTCCACTTT. Its protein is CASGLNGIRQLPLHF.

This clonotype has only one observation. Given a much more abundant clone one base away, this may be a read error. The chain links TRBV7-2 to TRBJ1-1, with a possible D match to TRBD1 (6 bases). Germline-derived CDR1 and CDR2 are SGHTA and FQGNSA. V lost 7 bases and J 3 bases, leaving 12 bases between the germline ends. The CDR3 sequence is 13 residues long. In nucleotides, the CDR3 is TGTGCCAGCATTTCGGGGGCGGACACTGAAGCTTTCTTT. It codes for CASISGADTEAFF.

For this clonotype: A much more abundant neighbour one base away suggests this may be a read error. The chain uses TRBV6-4 and TRBJ2-1; no definite D call. The CDR3 has 14 residues. Germline CDR1 MRHNA, CDR2 SNTAGT. The CDR3 DNA sequence: TGTGCCAGCAGTGACTCATCAGGATACACTGAGCAGTTCTTC. It specifies CASSDSSGYTEQFF.

Points on this clonotype: A much more abundant neighbour one base away suggests this may be a read error. The chain recombines TRBV12-3 or TRBV12-4 with TRBJ2-5; 10 bases are a match to TRBD2. The CDR3 is 15 residues long. The CDR3, as DNA: TGTGTCACTTCACCTCCTAGCGGGGGACAAGAGACCCAGTACTTC. It encodes CVTSPPSGGQETQYF.

This clonotype was observed at least ten times. The chain combines TRBV6-1 with TRBJ2-6; D unclear. The CDR3 has 13 residues. The V and J ends lost 11 bases and 0 bases respectively, with 8 bases between them. CDR1 is MNHNS and CDR2 is SASEGT in the germline V gene. CDR3 protein: CAAIYSGANVLTF. As DNA, the CDR3 is TGTGCCGCCATCTACTCTGGGGCCAACGTCCTGACTTTC.

This clonotype was picked up many times. The CDR3 region has the DNA TGTGCCAGCAGCCCGAGGACAGGGATGAACACTGAAGCTTTCTTT. Its translation: CASSPRTGMNTEAFF. The chain links TRBV7-2 to TRBJ1-1; 8 positions agree with TRBD1. Looked up from germline, CDR1 is SGHTA and CDR2 is FQGNSA. This CDR3 spans 15 amino acids. The V gene end was trimmed by 5 bases and the J gene end by 0 bases; junction bases not matched to a gene: 5.

Comment on this clonotype: A much larger clone lies a single base off, so this may be a read error. The gene calls are TRBV6-2 or TRBV6-3 and TRBJ2-7, with D perhaps TRBD1 (6 bases). The CDR3 length is 15 residues. The ends were cut back, 6 bases at V and 7 bases at J, with 22 bases in the middle. Germline lookup yields CDR1 MNHEY and CDR2 SVGEGT. CDR3: CASSQGQLTYNEQYF. The CDR3 DNA is TGTGCCAGCAGCCAAGGACAGCTTACCTACAATGAGCAGTACTTC.

Concerning this clonotype: This could be a read error, since a much larger clone is one nucleotide away. This chain joins TRBV20-1 and TRBJ2-3; maybe TRBD2 (7 bases). Germline values: CDR1 DFQATT, CDR2 SNEGSKA (reference sequence). V lost 0 bases, J lost 3 bases, and 16 bases lay in between. This CDR3 is built from 16 residues. The CDR3 sequence is CSARDRGAFLTDTQYF. CDR3 in DNA: TGCAGTGCTAGAGATCGGGGGGCATTCTTAACAGATACGCAGTATTTT.

This clonotype occurred many times. The chain carries TRBV20-1 and TRBJ1-5; 8 bases are shared with TRBD1. V trimming: 3 bases; J trimming: 2 bases; junction bases outside the gene matches: 6. Germline-derived CDR1 and CDR2 are DFQATT and SNEGSKA (reference sequence). The CDR3 consists of 15 residues. The CDR3, as DNA: TGCAGTGCTAGCAAAAACAGGGGGGGCAATCAGCCCCAGCATTTT. Protein sequence: CSASKNRGGNQPQHF.

This clonotype was observed a few times. This chain's CDR3 is CAWSVGYLGSYNSPLHF. The CDR3 nucleotides read TGTGCCTGGAGTGTAGGTTATCTCGGCTCCTATAATTCACCCCTCCACTTT. This rearrangement joins TRBV30 to TRBJ1-6; no definite D call. V was clipped by 0 bases and J by 0 bases, with 12 bases between them. Germline V gene sequence: CDR1 GTSNPN, CDR2 SVGIG (reference sequence). The CDR3 runs 17 residues.

This clonotype has at least ten counts. This chain connects TRBV7-2 to TRBJ2-3; 15 nucleotides align to TRBD2. Germline-derived CDR1 and CDR2 are SGHTA and FQGNSA. Trimming at V came to 4 bases and at J to 11 bases, leaving 4 bases not matched to a gene. This CDR3 contains 14 residues. The DNA for the CDR3 is TGTGCCAGCAGCTCCGGACTAGCGGGGGGGATGCAGTATTTT. Translated, it gives CASSSGLAGGMQYF.

The V call is TRBV5-8, the J call TRBJ1-6; D gene unclear. With 1 base removed from V and 8 bases from J, the gap between germline ends came to 13 bases. CDR1 and CDR2 (germline): SGHTS, YDEGEE. CDR3 length: 15 residues. This CDR3 is CASSLIKGVDSPLHF. CDR3 nucleotide sequence: TGTGCCAGCAGCTTGATTAAGGGTGTGGATTCACCCCTCCACTTT.

Details on this clonotype: A read error may explain this, as a much larger clone is one base away. The CDR3 here is CASIHPGTGDHEQYF. DNA for the CDR3: TGTGCCAGCATCCACCCCGGGACAGGGGACCACGAGCAGTACTTC. The chain joins TRBV6-6 to TRBJ2-7; TRBD1 matches 10 bases. Looked up from germline, CDR1 is MNHNY and CDR2 is SVGAGI (reference sequence). This CDR3 contains 15 residues. J was trimmed by 5 bases and V by 7 bases; bases with no gene match: 11.